The clone carrying this T cell receptor beta chain turned up a few times. As yet, its antigen is unknown. This sample also contains other DNA sequences that code for the same CDR3. The sample comes from a study of beta chain features in type 1 diabetes. Overall study findings and caveats: VDJ junctions sequenced from type 1 diabetes patients showed fewer insertions and more deletions. People with Type 1 diabetes carried modestly yet significantly shorter TCRB CDR3s in all four CD4+ subsets.

Every isolated RNA sample was fully reverse transcribed, so sequencing captured expressed TCRB transcripts. Some clones are missing from TCRdb's copy, which holds only in-frame ones; the method was immunoSEQ multiplex PCR. The sample contains 450,000 to 550,000 clones, about 30% of which appear only once. Trimming stripped 2 bases from V and 0 bases from J, with 7 bases between. This CDR3 is built from 13 residues. The germline V gene encodes CDR1 GTSNPN and CDR2 SVGIG (reference sequence). The chain recombines TRBV30 with TRBJ1-2; D remains ambiguous. The source of this sequence is a man between 18 and 35 years old in good health. The source material was naive CD4+ T cells from blood. CDR3 protein: CAWSTGSNYGYTF. The CDR3 coding sequence is TGTGCCTGGAGTACGGGATCTAACTATGGCTACACCTTC.